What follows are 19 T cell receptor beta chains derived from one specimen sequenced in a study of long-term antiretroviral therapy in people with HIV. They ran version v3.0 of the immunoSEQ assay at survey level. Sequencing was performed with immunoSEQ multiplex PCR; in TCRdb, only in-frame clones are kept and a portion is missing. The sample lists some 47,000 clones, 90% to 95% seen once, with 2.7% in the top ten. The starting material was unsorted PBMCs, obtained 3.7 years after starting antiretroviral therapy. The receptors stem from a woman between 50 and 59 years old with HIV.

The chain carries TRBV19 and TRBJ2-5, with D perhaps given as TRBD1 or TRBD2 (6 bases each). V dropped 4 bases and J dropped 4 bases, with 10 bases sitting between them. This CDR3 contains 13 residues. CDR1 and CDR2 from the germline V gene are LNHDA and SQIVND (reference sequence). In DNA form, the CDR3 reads TGTGCCAGTAGTAAGGGGGGAGGAGAGACCCAGTACTTC. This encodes CASSKGGGETQYF.

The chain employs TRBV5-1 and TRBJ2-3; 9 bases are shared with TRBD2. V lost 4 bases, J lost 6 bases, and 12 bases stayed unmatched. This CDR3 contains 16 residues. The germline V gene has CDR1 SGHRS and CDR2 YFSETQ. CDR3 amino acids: CASSPSGAGGRDTQYF. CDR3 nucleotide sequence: TGCGCCAGCAGCCCTAGTGGGGCGGGGGGGCGCGATACGCAGTATTTT.

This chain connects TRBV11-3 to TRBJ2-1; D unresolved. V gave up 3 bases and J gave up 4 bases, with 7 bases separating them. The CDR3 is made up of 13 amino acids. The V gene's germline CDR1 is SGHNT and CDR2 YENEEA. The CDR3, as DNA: TGTGCCAGCAGCTTTGCAAAGTACAATGAGCAGTTCTTC. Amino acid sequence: CASSFAKYNEQFF.

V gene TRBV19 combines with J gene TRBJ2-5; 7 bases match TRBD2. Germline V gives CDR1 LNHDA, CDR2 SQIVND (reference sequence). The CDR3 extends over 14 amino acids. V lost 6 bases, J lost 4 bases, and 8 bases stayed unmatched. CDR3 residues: CASRITGGGETQYF. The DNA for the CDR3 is TGTGCCAGTAGGATAACGGGGGGTGGAGAGACCCAGTACTTC.

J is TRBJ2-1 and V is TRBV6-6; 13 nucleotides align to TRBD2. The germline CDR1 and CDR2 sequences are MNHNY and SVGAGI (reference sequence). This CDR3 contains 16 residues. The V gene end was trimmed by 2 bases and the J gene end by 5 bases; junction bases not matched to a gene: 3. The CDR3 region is CASSYPGLAGHNEQFF. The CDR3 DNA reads TGTGCCAGCAGTTACCCGGGACTAGCGGGACACAATGAGCAGTTCTTC.

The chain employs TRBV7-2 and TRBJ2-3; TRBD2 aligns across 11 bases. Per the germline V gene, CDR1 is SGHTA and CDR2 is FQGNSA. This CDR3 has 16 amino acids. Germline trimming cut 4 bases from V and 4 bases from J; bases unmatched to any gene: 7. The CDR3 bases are TGTGCCAGCAGCTCGCCAACTAGCGGGGGAGCAGATACGCAGTATTTT. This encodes CASSSPTSGGADTQYF.

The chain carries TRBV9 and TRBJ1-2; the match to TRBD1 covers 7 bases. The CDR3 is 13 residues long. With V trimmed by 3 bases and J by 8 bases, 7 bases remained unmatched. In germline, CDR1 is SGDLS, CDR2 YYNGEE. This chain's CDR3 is CASSALQGEGYTF. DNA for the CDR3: TGTGCCAGCAGCGCCCTGCAGGGGGAAGGCTACACCTTC.

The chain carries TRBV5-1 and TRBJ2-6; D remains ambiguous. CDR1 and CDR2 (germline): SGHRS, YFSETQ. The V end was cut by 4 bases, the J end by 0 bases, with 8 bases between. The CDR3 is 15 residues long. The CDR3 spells CASSEGHSGANVLTF. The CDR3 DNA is TGCGCCAGCAGCGAAGGCCACTCTGGGGCCAACGTCCTGACTTTC.

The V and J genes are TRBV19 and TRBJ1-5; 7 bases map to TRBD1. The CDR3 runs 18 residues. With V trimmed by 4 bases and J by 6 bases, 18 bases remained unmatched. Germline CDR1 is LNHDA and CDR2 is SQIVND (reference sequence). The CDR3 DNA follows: TGTGCCAGTAGTAGGATTTTCGGGCCGACAGGGAGGAGTCAGCCCCAGCATTTT. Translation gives CASSRIFGPTGRSQPQHF.

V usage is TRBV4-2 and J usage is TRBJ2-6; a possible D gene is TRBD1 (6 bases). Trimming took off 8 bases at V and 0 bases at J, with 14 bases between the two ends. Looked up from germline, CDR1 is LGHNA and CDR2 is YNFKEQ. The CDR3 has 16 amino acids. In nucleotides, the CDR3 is TGTGCCAGCGGGCCAGTACAGGGCTCTGGGGCCAACGTCCTGACTTTC. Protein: CASGPVQGSGANVLTF.

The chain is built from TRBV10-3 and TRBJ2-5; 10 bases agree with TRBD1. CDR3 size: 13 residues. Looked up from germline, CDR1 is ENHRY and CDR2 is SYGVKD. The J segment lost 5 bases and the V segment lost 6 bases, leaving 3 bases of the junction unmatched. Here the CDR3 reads CAIRGQGIETQYF. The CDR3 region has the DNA TGTGCCATCAGGGGACAGGGGATTGAGACCCAGTACTTC.

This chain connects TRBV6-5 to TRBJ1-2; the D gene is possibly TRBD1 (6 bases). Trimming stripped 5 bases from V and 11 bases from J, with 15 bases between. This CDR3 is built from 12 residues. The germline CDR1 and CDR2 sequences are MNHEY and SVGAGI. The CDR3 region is CASSKGQLSYTF. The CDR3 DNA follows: TGTGCCAGCAGTAAGGGACAACTCAGTTACACCTTC.

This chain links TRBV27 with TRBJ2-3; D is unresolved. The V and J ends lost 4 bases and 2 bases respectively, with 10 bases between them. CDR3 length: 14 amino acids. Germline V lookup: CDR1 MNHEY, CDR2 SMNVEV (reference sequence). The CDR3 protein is CASSSWIFTDTQYF. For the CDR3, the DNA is TGTGCCAGCAGTTCTTGGATCTTCACAGATACGCAGTATTTT.

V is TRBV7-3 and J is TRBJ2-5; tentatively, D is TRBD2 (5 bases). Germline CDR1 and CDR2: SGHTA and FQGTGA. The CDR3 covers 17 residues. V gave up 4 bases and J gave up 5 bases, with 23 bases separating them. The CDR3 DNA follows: TGTGCCAGCAGCTCGATGGGCTTGCGTGAGGCGGGTGAGACCCAGTACTTC. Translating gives CASSSMGLREAGETQYF.

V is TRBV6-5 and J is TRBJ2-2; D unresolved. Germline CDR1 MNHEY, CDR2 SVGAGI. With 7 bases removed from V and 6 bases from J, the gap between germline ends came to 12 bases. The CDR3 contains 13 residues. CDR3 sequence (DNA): TGTGCCAGCACCCCACTGGCGTCCGGGGAGCTGTTTTTT. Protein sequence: CASTPLASGELFF.

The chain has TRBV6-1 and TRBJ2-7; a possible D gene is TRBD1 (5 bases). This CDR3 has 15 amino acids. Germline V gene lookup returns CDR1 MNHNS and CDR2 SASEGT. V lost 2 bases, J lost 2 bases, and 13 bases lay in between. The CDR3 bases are TGTGCCAGCAGTGAATTAGGTGCAGGGCCCTACGAGCAGTACTTC. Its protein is CASSELGAGPYEQYF.

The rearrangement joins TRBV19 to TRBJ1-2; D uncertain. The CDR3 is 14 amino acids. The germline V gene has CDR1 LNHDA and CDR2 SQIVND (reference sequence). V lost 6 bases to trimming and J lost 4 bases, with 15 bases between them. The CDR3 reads CASSKAGPSYGYTF. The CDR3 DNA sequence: TGTGCCAGTAGCAAAGCCGGGCCGAGCTATGGCTACACCTTC.

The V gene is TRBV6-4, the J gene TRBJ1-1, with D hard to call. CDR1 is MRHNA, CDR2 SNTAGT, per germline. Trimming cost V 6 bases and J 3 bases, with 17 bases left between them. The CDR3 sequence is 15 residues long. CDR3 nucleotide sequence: TGTGCCAGCAGCGAAACACCGGGTCTCTACACTGAAGCTTTCTTT. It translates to CASSETPGLYTEAFF.

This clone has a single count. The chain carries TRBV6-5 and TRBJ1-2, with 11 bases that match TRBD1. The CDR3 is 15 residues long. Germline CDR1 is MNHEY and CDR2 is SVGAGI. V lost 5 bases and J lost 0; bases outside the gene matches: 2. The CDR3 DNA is TGTGCCAGCAGTCGGACAGGGGGCTCTAACTATGGCTACACCTTC. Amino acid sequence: CASSRTGGSNYGYTF.